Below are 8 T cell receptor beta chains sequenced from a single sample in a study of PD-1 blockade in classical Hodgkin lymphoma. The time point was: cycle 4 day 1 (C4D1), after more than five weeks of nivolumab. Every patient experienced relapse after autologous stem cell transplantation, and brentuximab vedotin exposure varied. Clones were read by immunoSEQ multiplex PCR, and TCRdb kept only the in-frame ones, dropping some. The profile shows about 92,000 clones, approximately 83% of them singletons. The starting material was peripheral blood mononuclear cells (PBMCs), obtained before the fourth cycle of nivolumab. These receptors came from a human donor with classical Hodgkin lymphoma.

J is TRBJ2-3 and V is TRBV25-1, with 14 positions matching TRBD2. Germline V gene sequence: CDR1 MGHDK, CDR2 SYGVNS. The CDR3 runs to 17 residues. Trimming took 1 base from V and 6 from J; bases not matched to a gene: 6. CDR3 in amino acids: CASSELGLAGAEDTQYF. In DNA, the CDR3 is TGTGCCAGCAGTGAATTGGGACTAGCGGGAGCAGAGGATACGCAGTATTTT. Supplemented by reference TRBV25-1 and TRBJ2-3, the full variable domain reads EADIYQTPRYLVIGTGKKITLECSQTMGHDKMYWYQQDPGMELHLIHYSYGVNSTEKGDLSSESTVSRIRTEHFPLTLESARPSHTSQYLCASSELGLAGAEDTQYFGPGTRLTVL.

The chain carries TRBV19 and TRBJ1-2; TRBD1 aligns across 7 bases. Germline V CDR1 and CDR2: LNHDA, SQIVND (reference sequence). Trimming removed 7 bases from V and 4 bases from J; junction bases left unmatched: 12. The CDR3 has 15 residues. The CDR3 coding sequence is TGTGCCAGTACTCGCGGACAGGCTACTCTCTATGGCTACACCTTC. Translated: CASTRGQATLYGYTF. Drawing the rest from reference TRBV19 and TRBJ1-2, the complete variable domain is DGGITQSPKYLFRKEGQNVTLSCEQNLNHDAMYWYRQDPGQGLRLIYYSQIVNDFQKGDIAEGYSVSREKKESFPLTVTSAQKNPTAFYLCASTRGQATLYGYTFGSGTRLTVV.

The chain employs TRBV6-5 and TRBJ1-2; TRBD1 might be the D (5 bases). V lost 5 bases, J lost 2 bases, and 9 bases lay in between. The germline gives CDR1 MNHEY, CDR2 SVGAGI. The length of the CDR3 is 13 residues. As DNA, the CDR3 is TGTGCCAGCAGTCAACAGGCAAACTATGGCTACACCTTC. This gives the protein CASSQQANYGYTF.

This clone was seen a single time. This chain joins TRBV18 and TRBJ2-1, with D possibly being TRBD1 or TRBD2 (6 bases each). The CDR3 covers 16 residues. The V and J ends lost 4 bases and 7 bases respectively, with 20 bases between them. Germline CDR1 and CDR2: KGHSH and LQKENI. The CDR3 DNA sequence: TGTGCCAGCTCACAACCGGGACTGCAAACAGGGAATGAGCAGTTCTTC. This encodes CASSQPGLQTGNEQFF.

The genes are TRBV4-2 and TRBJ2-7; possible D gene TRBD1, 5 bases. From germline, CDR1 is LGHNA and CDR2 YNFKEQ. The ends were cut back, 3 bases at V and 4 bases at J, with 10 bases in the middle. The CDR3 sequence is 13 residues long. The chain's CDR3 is CASSQGRAYEQYF. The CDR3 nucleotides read TGTGCCAGCAGCCAGGGCAGGGCATACGAGCAGTACTTC.

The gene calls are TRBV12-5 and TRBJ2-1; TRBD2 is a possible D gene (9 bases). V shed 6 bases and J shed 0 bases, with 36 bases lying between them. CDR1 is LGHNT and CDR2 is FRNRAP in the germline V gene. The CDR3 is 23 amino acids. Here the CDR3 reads CASGRRPGTGSRASGNSYNEQFF. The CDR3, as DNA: TGTGCTAGTGGCCGGCGTCCCGGGACAGGTTCCAGGGCTAGCGGGAACTCCTACAATGAGCAGTTCTTC.

The CDR3: CAISEGASGTKYEQYF. CDR3 coding DNA: TGTGCCATCAGTGAGGGGGCCAGCGGGACTAAATACGAGCAGTACTTC. J is TRBJ2-7 and V is TRBV10-3; 7 bases map to TRBD2. The CDR3 consists of 16 residues. Germline CDR1 ENHRY, CDR2 SYGVKD. V gave up 2 bases and J gave up 4 bases; unmatched junction bases: 11.

The CDR3 reads CASSQDFGRDNEQFF. The CDR3 nucleotides read TGCGCCAGCAGCCAAGATTTTGGACGGGACAATGAGCAGTTCTTC. This chain connects TRBV4-1 to TRBJ2-1; D ambiguous. The CDR3 loop spans 15 amino acids. Trimming removed 0 bases from V and 5 bases from J, with 11 bases in between. Germline values: CDR1 MGHRA, CDR2 YSYEKL.